This T cell receptor (beta chain) was identified in a study of T cells in Graves' hyperthyroidism and ophthalmopathy. Authors of the study amplified TCR beta CDR3 regions from RNA transcripts. The HTBI primer set drove a first-round RT-PCR of the TCR CDR3. TCRdb itself ran the multiplex PCR reads through MiXCR, one entry per CDR3 protein. The repertoire has 550,000 to 800,000 distinct CDR3 sequences, 17% of them found once; the top ten carry about a sixth. Trimming cost V 4 bases and J 1 base, with 15 bases left between them. The CDR3 contains 15 residues. Germline V gene lookup returns CDR1 SGHRS and CDR2 YFSETQ. This sample holds PBMCs from roughly 10 ml fresh peripheral blood. This clonotype was observed at least ten times.

This TCR was recovered from a middle-aged man with Graves' hyperthyroidism. V is TRBV5-1 and J is TRBJ2-7; possible D gene TRBD2, 5 bases. Specimen: blood. The CDR3 is CASSPRVIGSYEQYF. The CDR3 nucleotides are TGCGCCAGCAGCCCGAGGGTAATTGGGTCCTACGAGCAGTACTTC.